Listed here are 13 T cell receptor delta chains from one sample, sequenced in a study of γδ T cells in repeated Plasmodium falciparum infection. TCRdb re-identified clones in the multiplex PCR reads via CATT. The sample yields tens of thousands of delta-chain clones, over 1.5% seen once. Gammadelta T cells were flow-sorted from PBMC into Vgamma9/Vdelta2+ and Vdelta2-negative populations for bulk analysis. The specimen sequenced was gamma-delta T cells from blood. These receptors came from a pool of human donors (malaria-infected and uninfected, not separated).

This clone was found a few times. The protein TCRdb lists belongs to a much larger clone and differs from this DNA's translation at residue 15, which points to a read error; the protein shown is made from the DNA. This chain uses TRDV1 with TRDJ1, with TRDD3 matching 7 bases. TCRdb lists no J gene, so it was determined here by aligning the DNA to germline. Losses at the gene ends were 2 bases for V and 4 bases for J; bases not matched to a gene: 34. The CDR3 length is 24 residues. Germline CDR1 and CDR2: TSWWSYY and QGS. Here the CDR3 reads CALGELKSPPWGGGNALLGDKLIF. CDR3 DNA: TGTGCTCTTGGGGAATTAAAAAGTCCTCCCTGGGGTGGGGGAAACGCCTTGTTGGGCGATAAACTCATCTTT.

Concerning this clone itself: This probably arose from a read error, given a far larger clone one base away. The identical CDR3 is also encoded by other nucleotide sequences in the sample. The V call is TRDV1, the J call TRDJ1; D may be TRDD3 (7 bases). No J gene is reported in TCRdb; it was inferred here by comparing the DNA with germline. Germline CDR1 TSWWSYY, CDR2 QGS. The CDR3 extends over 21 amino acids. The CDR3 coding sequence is TGTGCTCTTGGGGTCAGCACCTGTCCTCCTACTGGGGTAGGGTACACAGATAAACTCATCTTT. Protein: CALGVSTCPPTGVGYTDKLIF.

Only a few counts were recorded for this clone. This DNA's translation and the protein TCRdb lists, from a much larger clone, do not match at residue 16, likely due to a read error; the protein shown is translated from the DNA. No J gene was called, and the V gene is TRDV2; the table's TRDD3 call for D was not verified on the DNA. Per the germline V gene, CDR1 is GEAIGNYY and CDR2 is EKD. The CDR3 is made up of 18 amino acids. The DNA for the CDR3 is TGTGCCTGTGACCACTGGGGACTGGGGGATGTGTGGACCGATAAACCCATCTTT. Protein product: CACDHWGLGDVWTDKPIF.

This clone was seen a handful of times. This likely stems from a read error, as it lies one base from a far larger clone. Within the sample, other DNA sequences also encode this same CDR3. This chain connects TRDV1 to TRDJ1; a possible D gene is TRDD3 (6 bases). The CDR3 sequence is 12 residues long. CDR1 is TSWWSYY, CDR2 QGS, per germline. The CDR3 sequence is CALGDGPYKLIF. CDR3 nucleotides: TGCGCTCTTGGGGATGGGCCTTATAAACTCATCTTT.

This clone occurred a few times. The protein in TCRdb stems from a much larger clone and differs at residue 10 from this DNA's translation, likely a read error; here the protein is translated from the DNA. CDR3 bases: TGTGCTCTTGGAGGCTGGGCCTTCCTCCCCAATTACTGGGGGATAACCCTTTCTCACACCGATAAACTCATCTTT. This encodes CALGGWAFLPNYWGITLSHTDKLIF. The chain employs TRDV1 and TRDJ1; 11 nucleotides agree with TRDD3. TCRdb is silent on the J gene; assignment here came from matching the DNA to germline. With 6 bases clipped from V and 0 bases from J, the junction kept 33 bases outside the gene matches. Per the germline V gene, CDR1 is TSWWSYY and CDR2 is QGS. This CDR3 spans 25 amino acids.

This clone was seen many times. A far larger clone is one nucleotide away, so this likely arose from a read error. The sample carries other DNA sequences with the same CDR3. CDR3 loop: CALGRPLVGTKPYTDKLIF. CDR3 nucleotide sequence: TGTGCTCTTGGCCGTCCCCTTGTCGGGACCAAACCTTACACCGATAAACTCATCTTT. The chain has TRDV1 and TRDJ1; D gene uncertain. Germline CDR1 TSWWSYY, CDR2 QGS. Trimming cost V 6 bases and J 0 bases, with 26 bases left between them. The CDR3 runs to 19 residues.

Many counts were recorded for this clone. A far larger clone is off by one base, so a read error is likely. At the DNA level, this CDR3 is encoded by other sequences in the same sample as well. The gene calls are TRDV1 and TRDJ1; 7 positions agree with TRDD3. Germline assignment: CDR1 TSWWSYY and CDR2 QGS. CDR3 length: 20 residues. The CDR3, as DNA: TGTGCCCTTGGGGAAATCCGGCCTTTCTGGGGGCCCCTGTACACCGATAAACTCATCTTT. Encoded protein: CALGEIRPFWGPLYTDKLIF.

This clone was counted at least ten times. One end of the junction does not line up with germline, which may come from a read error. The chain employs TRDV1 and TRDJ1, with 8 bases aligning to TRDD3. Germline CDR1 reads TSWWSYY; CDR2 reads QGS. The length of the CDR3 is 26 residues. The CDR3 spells CALGELCFLSSSLAATGGEYTDELIF. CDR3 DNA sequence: TGTGCTCTTGGGGAACTCTGTTTCCTGTCATCTTCCTTAGCGGCTACTGGGGGCGAGTACACCGATGAACTCATCTTT.

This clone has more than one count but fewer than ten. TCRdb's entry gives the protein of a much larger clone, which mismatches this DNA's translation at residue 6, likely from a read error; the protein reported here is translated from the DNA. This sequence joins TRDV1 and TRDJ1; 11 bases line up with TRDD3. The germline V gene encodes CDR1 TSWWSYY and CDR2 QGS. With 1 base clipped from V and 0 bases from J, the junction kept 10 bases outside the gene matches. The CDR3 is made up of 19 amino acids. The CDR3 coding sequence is TGTGCTCTTGGGGAACACCCCCTGGGGGATACTGTATACACCGATAAACTCATCTTT. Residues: CALGEHPLGDTVYTDKLIF.

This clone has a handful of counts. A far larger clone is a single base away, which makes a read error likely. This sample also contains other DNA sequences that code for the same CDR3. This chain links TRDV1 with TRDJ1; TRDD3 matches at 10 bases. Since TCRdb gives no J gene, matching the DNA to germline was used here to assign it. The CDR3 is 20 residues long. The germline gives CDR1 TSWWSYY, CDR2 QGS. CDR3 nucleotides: TGTGCTCTTGGGGACCAGTTTCCTGCGTGGGGGATACATTACACTGATAAACTCATCTTT. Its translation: CALGDQFPAWGIHYTDKLIF.

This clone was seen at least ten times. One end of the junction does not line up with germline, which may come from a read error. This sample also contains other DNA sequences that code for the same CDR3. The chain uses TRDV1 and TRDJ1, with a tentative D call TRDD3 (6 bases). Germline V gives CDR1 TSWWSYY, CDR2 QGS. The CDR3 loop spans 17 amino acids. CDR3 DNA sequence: TGTGCTCCTGGGGATCTCACAGGGGGCCCTGCACCCGATAAACTAATCTTT. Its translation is CAPGDLTGGPAPDKLIF.

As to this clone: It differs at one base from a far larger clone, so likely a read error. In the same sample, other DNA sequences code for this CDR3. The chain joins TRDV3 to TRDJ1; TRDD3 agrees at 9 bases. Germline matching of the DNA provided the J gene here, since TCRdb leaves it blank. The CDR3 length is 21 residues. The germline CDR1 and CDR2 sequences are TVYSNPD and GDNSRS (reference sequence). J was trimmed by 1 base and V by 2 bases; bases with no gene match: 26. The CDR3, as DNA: TGTGCCTTTTCCGCCTTCCTCCAAAATAGAAGACTGGGGGAGATCACCGATAAACTCATCTTT. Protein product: CAFSAFLQNRRLGEITDKLIF. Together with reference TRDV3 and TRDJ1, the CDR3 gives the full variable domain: CDKVTQSSPDQTVASGSEVVLLCTYDTVYSNPDLFWYRIRPDYSFQFVFYGDNSRSEGADFTQGRFSVKHILTQKAFHLVISPVRTEDSATYYCAFSAFLQNRRLGEITDKLIFGKGTRVTVEP.

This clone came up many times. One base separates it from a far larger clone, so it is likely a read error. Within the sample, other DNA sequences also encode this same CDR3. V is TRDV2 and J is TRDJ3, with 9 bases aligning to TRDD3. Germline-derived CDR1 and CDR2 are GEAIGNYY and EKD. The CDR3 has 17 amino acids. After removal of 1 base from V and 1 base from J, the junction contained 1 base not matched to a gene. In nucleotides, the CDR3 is TGTGCCTGTGACACTGGGGGATATTCCTGGGACACCCGACAGATGTTTTTC. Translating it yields CACDTGGYSWDTRQMFF.